This entry features one T cell receptor (beta chain) sequence. Source study methods: From reference gene primer amplification, estimates of nucleated cell counts were derived. Assay used: immunoSEQ multiplex PCR; TCRdb lists only in-frame clones, some missing. V, J and clone size were drawn from that table, and D and trimming were deduced from the DNA. The table lists some 210,000 clones, around nine tenths of them singletons. This entry is derived from a study of blood T cell repertoires in COVID-19. Turning to the study itself: The United States, Italy and Spain provided the acute and convalescent COVID-19 samples. PBMCs, B-cell-depleted T cells, or T cells provided the cDNA or gDNA that made up the material.

From germline, CDR1 is WSHSY and CDR2 SAAADI. This CDR3 is built from 13 residues. V lost 3 bases and J 3 bases, leaving 8 bases between the germline ends. Sequenced material: peripheral blood. The V and J genes are TRBV10-2 and TRBJ1-2; perhaps TRBD1 as D (6 bases). The receptor was derived from a man aged 55-75 years with COVID-19, enrolled during active disease. The DNA of the CDR3 is TGCGCCAGCAGTGACGGACAGCACTATGGCTACACCTTC. Translating gives CASSDGQHYGYTF.